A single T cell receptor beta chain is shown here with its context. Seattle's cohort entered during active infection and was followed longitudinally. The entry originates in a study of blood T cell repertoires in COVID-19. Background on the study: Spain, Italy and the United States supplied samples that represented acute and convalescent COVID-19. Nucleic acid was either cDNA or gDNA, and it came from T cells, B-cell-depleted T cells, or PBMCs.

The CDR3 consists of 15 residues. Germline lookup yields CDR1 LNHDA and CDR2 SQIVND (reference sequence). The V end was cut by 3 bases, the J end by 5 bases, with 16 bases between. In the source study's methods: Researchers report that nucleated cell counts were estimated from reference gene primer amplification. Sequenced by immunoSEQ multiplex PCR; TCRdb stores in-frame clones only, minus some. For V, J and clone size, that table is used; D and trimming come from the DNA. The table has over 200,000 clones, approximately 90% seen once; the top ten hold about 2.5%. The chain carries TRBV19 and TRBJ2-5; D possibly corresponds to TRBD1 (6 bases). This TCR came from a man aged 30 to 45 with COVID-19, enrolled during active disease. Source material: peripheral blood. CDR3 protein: CASSIPGRGGETQYF. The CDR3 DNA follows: TGTGCCAGTAGTATTCCAGGGCGAGGGGGTGAGACCCAGTACTTC.